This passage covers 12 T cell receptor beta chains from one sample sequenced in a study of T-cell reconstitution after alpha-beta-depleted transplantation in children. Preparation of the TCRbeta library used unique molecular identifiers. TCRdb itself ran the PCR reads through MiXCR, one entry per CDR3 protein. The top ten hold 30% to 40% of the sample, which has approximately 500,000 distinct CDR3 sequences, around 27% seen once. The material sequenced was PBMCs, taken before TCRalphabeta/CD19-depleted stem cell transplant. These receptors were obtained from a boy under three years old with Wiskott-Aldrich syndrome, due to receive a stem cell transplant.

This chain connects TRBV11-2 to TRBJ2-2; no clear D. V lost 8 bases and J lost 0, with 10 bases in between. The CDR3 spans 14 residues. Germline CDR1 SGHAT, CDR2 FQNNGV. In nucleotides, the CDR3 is TGTGCCAGCCGGTCAGGTCCGAACACCGGGGAGCTGTTTTTT. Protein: CASRSGPNTGELFF.

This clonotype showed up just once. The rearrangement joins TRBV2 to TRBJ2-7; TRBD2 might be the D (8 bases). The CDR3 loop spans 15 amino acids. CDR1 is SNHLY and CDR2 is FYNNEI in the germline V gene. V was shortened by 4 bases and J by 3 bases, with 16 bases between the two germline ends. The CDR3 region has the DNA TGTGCCAGCAGTGCGGGGGGGACAGTCGACTACGAGCAGTACTTC. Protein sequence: CASSAGGTVDYEQYF.

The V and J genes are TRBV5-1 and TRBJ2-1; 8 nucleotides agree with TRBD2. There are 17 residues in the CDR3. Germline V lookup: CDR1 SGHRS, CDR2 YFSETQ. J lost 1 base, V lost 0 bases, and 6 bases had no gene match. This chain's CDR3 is CASSLEVVAGSYNEQFF. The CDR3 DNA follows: TGCGCCAGCAGCTTGGAAGTCGTAGCGGGGTCCTACAATGAGCAGTTCTTC.

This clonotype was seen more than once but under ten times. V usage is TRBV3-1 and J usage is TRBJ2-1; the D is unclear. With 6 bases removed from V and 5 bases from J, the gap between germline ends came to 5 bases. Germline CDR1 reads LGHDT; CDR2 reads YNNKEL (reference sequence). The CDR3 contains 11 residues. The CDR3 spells CASSADNEQFF. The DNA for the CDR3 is TGTGCCAGCAGTGCAGACAATGAGCAGTTCTTC.

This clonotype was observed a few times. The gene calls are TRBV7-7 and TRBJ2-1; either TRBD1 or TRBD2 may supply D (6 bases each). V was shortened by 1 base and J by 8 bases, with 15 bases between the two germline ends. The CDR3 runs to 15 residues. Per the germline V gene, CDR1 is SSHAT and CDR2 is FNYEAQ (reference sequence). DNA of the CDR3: TGTGCCAGCAGCTTAGGAGGGGGAGGTAGAGATGAGCAGTTCTTC. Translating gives CASSLGGGGRDEQFF.

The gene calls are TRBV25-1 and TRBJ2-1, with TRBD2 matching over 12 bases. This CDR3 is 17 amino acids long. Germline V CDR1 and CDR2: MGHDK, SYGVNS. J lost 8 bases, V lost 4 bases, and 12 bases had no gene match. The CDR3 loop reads CASSGPRGLAGSDEQFF. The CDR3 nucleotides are TGTGCCAGCAGTGGACCACGAGGACTAGCGGGATCGGATGAGCAGTTCTTC.

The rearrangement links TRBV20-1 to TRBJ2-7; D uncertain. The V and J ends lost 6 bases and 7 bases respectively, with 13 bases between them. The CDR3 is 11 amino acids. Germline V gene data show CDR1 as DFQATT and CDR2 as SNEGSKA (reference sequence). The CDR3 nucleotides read TGCAGTGCGGGAAGGGCTAATGAGCAGTACTTC. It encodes CSAGRANEQYF.

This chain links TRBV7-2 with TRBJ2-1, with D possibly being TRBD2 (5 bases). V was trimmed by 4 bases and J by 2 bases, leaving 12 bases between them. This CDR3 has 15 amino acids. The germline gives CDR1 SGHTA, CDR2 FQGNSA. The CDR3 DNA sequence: TGTGCCAGCAGCTGGCTTGGGGAGCCCTACAATGAGCAGTTCTTC. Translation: CASSWLGEPYNEQFF.

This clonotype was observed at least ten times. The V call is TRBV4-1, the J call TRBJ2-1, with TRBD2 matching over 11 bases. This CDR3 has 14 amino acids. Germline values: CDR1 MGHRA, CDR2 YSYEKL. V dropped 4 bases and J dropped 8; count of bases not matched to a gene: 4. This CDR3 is CASSPTSGSYEQFF. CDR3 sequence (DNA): TGCGCCAGCAGCCCCACTAGCGGGAGTTATGAGCAGTTCTTC.

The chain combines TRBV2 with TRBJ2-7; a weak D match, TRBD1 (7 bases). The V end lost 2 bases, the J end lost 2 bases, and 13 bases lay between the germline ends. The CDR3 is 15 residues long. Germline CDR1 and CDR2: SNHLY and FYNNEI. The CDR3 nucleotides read TGTGCCAGCAGTGAATTCGACAGGGAGGCCTACGAGCAGTACTTC. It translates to CASSEFDREAYEQYF.

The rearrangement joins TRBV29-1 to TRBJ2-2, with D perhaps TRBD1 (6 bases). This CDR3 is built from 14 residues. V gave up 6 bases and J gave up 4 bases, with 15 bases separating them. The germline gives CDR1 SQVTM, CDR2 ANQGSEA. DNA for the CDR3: TGCAGCGTCCGCGCTTCAGGGGCCACCGGGGAGCTGTTTTTT. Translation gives CSVRASGATGELFF.

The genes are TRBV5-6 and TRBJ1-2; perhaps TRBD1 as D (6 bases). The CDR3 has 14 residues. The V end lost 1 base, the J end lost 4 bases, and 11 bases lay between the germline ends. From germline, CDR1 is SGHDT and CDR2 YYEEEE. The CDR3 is CASSLSVQGYGYTF. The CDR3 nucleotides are TGTGCCAGCAGCTTGTCGGTACAGGGCTATGGCTACACCTTC. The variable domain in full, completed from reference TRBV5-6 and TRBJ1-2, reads DAGVTQSPTHLIKTRGQQVTLRCSPKSGHDTVSWYQQALGQGPQFIFQYYEEEERQRGNFPDRFSGHQFPNYSSELNVNALLLGDSALYLCASSLSVQGYGYTFGSGTRLTVV.